Shown below are 23 T cell receptor beta chains from a single sample sequenced in a study of technical replicates of blood from a few donors. Assay used: immunoSEQ multiplex PCR; TCRdb lists only in-frame clones, some missing. The table has fewer than 85,000 clones, around nine tenths seen once. The sequenced material came from T cells isolated from PBMCs. Receptor source: a human donor in good health.

The chain carries TRBV6-1 and TRBJ2-3; weak D call: TRBD2 (7 bases). Trimming pared 8 bases from V and 3 bases from J, leaving 15 bases between. Germline V gene data show CDR1 as MNHNS and CDR2 as SASEGT. CDR3 length: 14 amino acids. CDR3 sequence reads: CASGGGSLTDTQYF. CDR3 in DNA: TGTGCCAGCGGGGGCGGGAGTTTAACAGATACGCAGTATTTT.

This chain links TRBV7-9 with TRBJ1-1; no reliable D call. V was pared by 5 bases and J by 4 bases, with 11 bases between. Germline V gives CDR1 SEHNR, CDR2 FQNEAQ (reference sequence). The CDR3 is 13 amino acids. DNA of the CDR3: TGTGCCAGCAGCAATTGGGAGGGCACTGAAGCTTTCTTT. Encoded protein: CASSNWEGTEAFF.

This clone showed up just once. V usage is TRBV29-1 and J usage is TRBJ1-3; no clear D gene. Trimming stripped 3 bases from V and 4 bases from J, with 13 bases between. The CDR3 covers 14 residues. CDR1 and CDR2 (germline): SQVTM, ANQGSEA. CDR3 sequence reads: CSVEMVREGNTIYF. The CDR3 coding sequence is TGCAGCGTTGAGATGGTCCGGGAAGGAAACACCATATATTTT.

The V gene is TRBV28, the J gene TRBJ2-1, with D hard to call. Germline V CDR1 and CDR2: MDHEN, SYDVKM. The CDR3 extends over 14 amino acids. V lost 2 bases, J lost 5 bases, and 10 bases lay in between. The CDR3 nucleotides read TGTGCCAGCAGTTTAGAGTATTTTAACAATGAGCAGTTCTTC. Its protein product is CASSLEYFNNEQFF.

This rearrangement joins TRBV6-5 to TRBJ2-1, with D hard to call. The V end lost 0 bases, the J end lost 5 bases, and 8 bases lay between the germline ends. The CDR3 contains 14 residues. The germline CDR1 and CDR2 sequences are MNHEY and SVGAGI. The CDR3 loop reads CASSYSRHNNEQFF. CDR3 in DNA: TGTGCCAGCAGTTACTCGAGACATAACAATGAGCAGTTCTTC.

The chain is built from TRBV7-9 and TRBJ2-1; 10 bases map to TRBD2. The CDR3 length is 15 residues. Trimming took 2 bases from V and 9 from J; bases not matched to a gene: 7. CDR1 and CDR2 from the germline V gene are SEHNR and FQNEAQ (reference sequence). CDR3 amino acids: CASSLRTSGPPEQFF. The DNA for the CDR3 is TGTGCCAGCAGCTTAAGGACTAGCGGCCCCCCTGAGCAGTTCTTC. The whole variable domain, filled in from reference TRBV7-9 and TRBJ2-1, reads DTGVSQNPRHKITKRGQNVTFRCDPISEHNRLYWYRQTLGQGPEFLTYFQNEAQLEKSRLLSDRFSAERPKGSFSTLEIQRTEQGDSAMYLCASSLRTSGPPEQFFGPGTRLTVL.

This clone was seen once. This chain connects TRBV2 to TRBJ1-2, with D uncertain. Trimming shortened V by 6 bases and J by 7 bases, and 15 bases separated the two germline ends. This CDR3 comprises 13 residues. The germline V gene encodes CDR1 SNHLY and CDR2 FYNNEI. CDR3 DNA sequence: TGTGCCAGCAGGGATAGCTTAGGAGGTGGCTACACCTTC. Translation: CASRDSLGGGYTF.

The V gene is TRBV7-9, the J gene TRBJ2-7; TRBD2 agrees at 8 bases. The CDR3 has 14 residues. J was trimmed by 2 bases and V by 4 bases; bases with no gene match: 4. Per the germline V gene, CDR1 is SEHNR and CDR2 is FQNEAQ (reference sequence). CDR3 sequence reads: CASSSSGRPYEQYF. The CDR3 DNA sequence: TGTGCCAGCAGCTCTAGCGGGCGGCCCTACGAGCAGTACTTC.

The gene calls are TRBV14 and TRBJ1-1, with D possibly being TRBD1 (5 bases). CDR1 is SGHDN, CDR2 FVKESK, per germline. V lost 2 bases to trimming and J lost 1 base, with 11 bases between them. The CDR3 contains 15 residues. CDR3 amino acids: CASSQWSGRNTEAFF. Here the CDR3 DNA reads TGTGCCAGCAGCCAATGGTCAGGGCGGAACACTGAAGCTTTCTTT.

This chain joins TRBV7-9 and TRBJ2-7; D is possibly TRBD2 (6 bases). CDR1 SEHNR and CDR2 FQNEAQ come from the germline V gene (reference sequence). V shed 3 bases and J shed 0 bases, with 9 bases lying between them. The CDR3 extends over 14 amino acids. CDR3 nucleotides: TGTGCCAGCAGCTTGGCGGGAACCTCCTACGAGCAGTACTTC. It yields the protein CASSLAGTSYEQYF. Based on the CDR3 plus reference TRBV7-9 and TRBJ2-7, the full variable domain is DTGVSQNPRHKITKRGQNVTFRCDPISEHNRLYWYRQTLGQGPEFLTYFQNEAQLEKSRLLSDRFSAERPKGSFSTLEIQRTEQGDSAMYLCASSLAGTSYEQYFGPGTRLTVT.

V gene TRBV5-6 combines with J gene TRBJ2-7; 7 bases agree with TRBD2. Unmatched junction bases numbered 12, after V lost 9 bases and J lost 3 bases. The CDR3 spans 14 residues. Germline V lookup: CDR1 SGHDT, CDR2 YYEEEE. This chain's CDR3 is CAMRSGTSFYEQYF. CDR3 DNA sequence: TGTGCCATGCGAAGCGGGACCAGTTTCTACGAGCAGTACTTC.

This sequence joins TRBV27 and TRBJ2-5, with TRBD2 identical over 7 bases. The J segment lost 5 bases and the V segment lost 10 bases, leaving 10 bases of the junction unmatched. CDR3 length: 13 amino acids. CDR1 and CDR2 (germline): MNHEY, SMNVEV (reference sequence). The CDR3 spells CATRLAYGETQYF. The CDR3 DNA reads as TGTGCCACCAGACTAGCCTACGGGGAGACCCAGTACTTC.

V and J are TRBV7-9 and TRBJ2-3; no firm D call. The CDR3 spans 17 residues. V gave up 0 bases and J gave up 2 bases, with 15 bases separating them. Per the germline V gene, CDR1 is SEHNR and CDR2 is FQNEAQ (reference sequence). CDR3 sequence: CASSLAQRWVNTDTQYF. CDR3 sequence (DNA): TGTGCCAGCAGCTTAGCTCAGCGTTGGGTTAACACAGATACGCAGTATTTT.

V usage is TRBV18 and J usage is TRBJ1-2; 12 positions match TRBD1. Trimming removed 3 bases from V and 6 bases from J; junction bases left unmatched: 5. CDR3 length: 15 residues. CDR1 KGHSH and CDR2 LQKENI come from the germline V gene. In nucleotides, the CDR3 is TGTGCCAGCTCACCCGTGGGACAGGGGGCAAATGGCTACACCTTC. It encodes CASSPVGQGANGYTF.

CDR3 protein: CASSLGRDNQPQHF. CDR3 bases: TGTGCCAGCAGCTTGGGCAGGGACAATCAGCCCCAGCATTTT. The V and J genes are TRBV7-2 and TRBJ1-5, with TRBD1 as a possible D gene (5 bases). This CDR3 region has 14 residues. CDR1 is SGHTA, CDR2 FQGNSA, per germline. Trimming stripped 3 bases from V and 3 bases from J, with 9 bases between.

V usage is TRBV25-1 and J usage is TRBJ1-3; no reliable D call. The V and J ends lost 2 bases and 0 bases respectively, with 8 bases between them. The germline gives CDR1 MGHDK, CDR2 SYGVNS. The CDR3 extends over 15 amino acids. The CDR3 DNA sequence: TGTGCCAGCAGTGAAGATCGGGTCTCTGGAAACACCATATATTTT. Protein product: CASSEDRVSGNTIYF.

The chain recombines TRBV5-1 with TRBJ1-5, with D possibly being TRBD1 (5 bases). Trimming stripped 5 bases from V and 0 bases from J, with 18 bases between. CDR1 is SGHRS and CDR2 is YFSETQ in the germline V gene. This CDR3 spans 17 amino acids. The CDR3 spells CASSSGRAIYSNQPQHF. Written as DNA, the CDR3 is TGCGCCAGCAGTTCGGGCAGGGCTATATATAGCAATCAGCCCCAGCATTTT. Full variable domain (outside the CDR3, taken from reference TRBV5-1 and TRBJ1-5): KAGVTQTPRYLIKTRGQQVTLSCSPISGHRSVSWYQQTPGQGLQFLFEYFSETQRNKGNFPGRFSGRQFSNSRSEMNVSTLELGDSALYLCASSSGRAIYSNQPQHFGDGTRLSIL.

V is TRBV9 and J is TRBJ1-1; unclear D gene. V lost 4 bases and J 2 bases, leaving 12 bases between the germline ends. This CDR3 comprises 14 residues. Looked up from germline, CDR1 is SGDLS and CDR2 is YYNGEE. In DNA, the CDR3 is TGTGCCAGCAGCCCTAGCGGGTTAAACACTGAAGCTTTCTTT. Its translation is CASSPSGLNTEAFF.

The V gene is TRBV4-1, the J gene TRBJ1-4; no firm D call. Trimming left V 0 bases short and J 6 bases short, with 11 bases between. The CDR3 runs to 15 residues. Germline loops: CDR1 MGHRA, CDR2 YSYEKL. The CDR3 is CASSQDLREYEKLFF. CDR3 DNA sequence: TGCGCCAGCAGCCAAGATCTTAGAGAATATGAAAAACTGTTTTTT.

The chain combines TRBV5-4 with TRBJ2-2; tentatively, D is TRBD2 (6 bases). Per germline, CDR1 SGHNT and CDR2 YYREEE (reference sequence). The length of the CDR3 is 14 residues. Trimming removed 0 bases at V and 7 bases at J, with 10 bases between. CDR3 in DNA: TGTGCCAGCAGCTTGGAATGGCGGGGCGGGGAGCTGTTTTTT. Its protein is CASSLEWRGGELFF.

The rearrangement links TRBV5-1 to TRBJ1-5; 11 bases line up with TRBD1. CDR1 and CDR2 from the germline V gene are SGHRS and YFSETQ. The CDR3 is 16 amino acids. V gave up 0 bases and J gave up 6 bases; unmatched junction bases: 5. Here the CDR3 DNA reads TGCGCCAGCAGCTTGGAGGGGACAGGGGGTGGTCAGCCCCAGCATTTT. This codes for CASSLEGTGGGQPQHF.

This chain uses TRBV7-8 with TRBJ1-3; a possible D gene is TRBD1 (5 bases). The germline gives CDR1 SGHVS, CDR2 FQNEAQ. The length of the CDR3 is 12 residues. V shed 0 bases and J shed 9 bases, with 6 bases lying between them. CDR3 loop: CASSLAGGTIYF. The DNA for the CDR3 is TGTGCCAGCAGCTTAGCGGGGGGCACCATATATTTT.

This rearrangement joins TRBV27 to TRBJ1-1, with D hard to call. This CDR3 is 13 amino acids long. Trimming cost V 2 bases and J 0 bases, with 4 bases left between them. Germline V gene lookup returns CDR1 MNHEY and CDR2 SMNVEV (reference sequence). CDR3 protein: CASSLVVNTEAFF. The CDR3 DNA sequence: TGTGCCAGCAGTTTAGTCGTGAACACTGAAGCTTTCTTT.